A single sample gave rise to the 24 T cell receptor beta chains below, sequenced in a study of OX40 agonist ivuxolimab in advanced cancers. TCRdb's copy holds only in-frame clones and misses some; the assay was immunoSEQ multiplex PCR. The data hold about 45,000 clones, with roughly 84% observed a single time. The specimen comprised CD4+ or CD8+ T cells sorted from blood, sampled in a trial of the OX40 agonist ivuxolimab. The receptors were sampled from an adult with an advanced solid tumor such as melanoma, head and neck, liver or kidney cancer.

CDR3 DNA sequence: TGTGCCAGCAGCTTAGGTGGTACCACAGATACGCAGTATTTT. This translates into CASSLGGTTDTQYF. The chain has TRBV5-4 and TRBJ2-3; D call uncertain. The CDR3 has 14 residues. V lost 2 bases, J lost 2 bases, and 9 bases lay in between. Germline V lookup: CDR1 SGHNT, CDR2 YYREEE (reference sequence).

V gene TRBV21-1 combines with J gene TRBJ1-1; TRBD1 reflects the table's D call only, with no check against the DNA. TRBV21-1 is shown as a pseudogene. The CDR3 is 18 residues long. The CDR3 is CASSGLRDRGPVNTEAFF. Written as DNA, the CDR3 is TGTGCCAGCAGCGGTTTACGGGACAGGGGGCCGGTGAACACTGAAGCTTTCTTT.

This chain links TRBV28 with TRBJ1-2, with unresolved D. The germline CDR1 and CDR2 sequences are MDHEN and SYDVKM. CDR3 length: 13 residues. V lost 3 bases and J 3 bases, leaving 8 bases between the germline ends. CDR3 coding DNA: TGTGCCAGCAGTTTTATGGCGGACTATGGCTACACCTTC. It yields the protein CASSFMADYGYTF.

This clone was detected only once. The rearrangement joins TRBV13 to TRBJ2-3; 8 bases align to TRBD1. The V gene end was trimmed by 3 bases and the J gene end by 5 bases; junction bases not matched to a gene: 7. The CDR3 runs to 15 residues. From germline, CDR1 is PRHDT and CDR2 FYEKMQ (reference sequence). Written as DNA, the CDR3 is TGTGCCAGCAGCTTCGGCAGGGGGCAGGTAGATACGCAGTATTTT. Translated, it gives CASSFGRGQVDTQYF.

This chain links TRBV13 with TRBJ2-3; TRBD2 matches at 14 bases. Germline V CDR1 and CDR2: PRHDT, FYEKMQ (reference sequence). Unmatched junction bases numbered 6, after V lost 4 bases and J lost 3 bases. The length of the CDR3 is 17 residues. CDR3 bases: TGTGCCAGCAGCTCGGGACTAGCGGGAGTAGATACAGATACGCAGTATTTT. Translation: CASSSGLAGVDTDTQYF.

CDR3 in DNA: TGTGCCAGCAGTGGTCTAAGGGGGTCGAATAATGAAAAACTGTTTTTT. This translates into CASSGLRGSNNEKLFF. The chain has TRBV28 and TRBJ1-4, with D perhaps TRBD1 (6 bases). Germline loops: CDR1 MDHEN, CDR2 SYDVKM. Trimming left V 5 bases short and J 4 bases short, with 17 bases between. This CDR3 is 16 amino acids long.

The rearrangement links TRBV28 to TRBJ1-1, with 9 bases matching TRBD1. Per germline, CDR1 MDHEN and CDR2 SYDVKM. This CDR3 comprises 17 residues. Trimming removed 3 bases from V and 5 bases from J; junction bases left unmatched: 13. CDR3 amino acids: CASSFPDRGGTWTEAFF. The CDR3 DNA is TGTGCCAGCAGTTTCCCCGACAGGGGGGGAACCTGGACTGAAGCTTTCTTT.

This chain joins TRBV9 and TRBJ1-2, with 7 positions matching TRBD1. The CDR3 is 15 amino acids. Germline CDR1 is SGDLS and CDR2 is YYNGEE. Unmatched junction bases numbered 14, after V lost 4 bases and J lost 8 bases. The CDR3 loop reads CASSHRGGGSLGYTF. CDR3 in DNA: TGTGCCAGCAGCCACAGGGGAGGGGGGTCCTTAGGCTACACCTTC.

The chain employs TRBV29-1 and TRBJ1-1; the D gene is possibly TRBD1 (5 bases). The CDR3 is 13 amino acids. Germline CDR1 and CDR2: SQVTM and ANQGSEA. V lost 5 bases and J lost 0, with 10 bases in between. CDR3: CSVSGYMNTEAFF. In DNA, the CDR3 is TGCAGCGTTTCAGGGTATATGAACACTGAAGCTTTCTTT.

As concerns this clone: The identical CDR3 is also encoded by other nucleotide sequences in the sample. The CDR3, as DNA: TGTGCCAGCGACCCCCGCCCAGGAACCTACGAGCAGTACTTC. Amino acids: CASDPRPGTYEQYF. The genes are TRBV2 and TRBJ2-7; unclear D gene. The germline gives CDR1 SNHLY, CDR2 FYNNEI. This CDR3 contains 14 residues. V gave up 8 bases and J gave up 2 bases, with 16 bases separating them.

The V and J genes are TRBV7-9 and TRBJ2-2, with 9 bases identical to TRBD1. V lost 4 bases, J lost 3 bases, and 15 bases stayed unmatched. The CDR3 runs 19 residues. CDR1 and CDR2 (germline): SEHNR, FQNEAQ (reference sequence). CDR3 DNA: TGTGCCAGCAGCTCGACGCCTACAGGGGGCTACCTTCACACCGGGGAGCTGTTTTTT. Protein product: CASSSTPTGGYLHTGELFF.

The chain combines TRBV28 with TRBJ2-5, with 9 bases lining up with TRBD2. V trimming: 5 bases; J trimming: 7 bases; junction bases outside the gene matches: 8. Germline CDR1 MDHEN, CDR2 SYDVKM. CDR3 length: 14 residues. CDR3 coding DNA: TGTGCCAGCAGTCCCCCTAGCGGGGTTAGGACCCAGTACTTC. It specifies CASSPPSGVRTQYF.

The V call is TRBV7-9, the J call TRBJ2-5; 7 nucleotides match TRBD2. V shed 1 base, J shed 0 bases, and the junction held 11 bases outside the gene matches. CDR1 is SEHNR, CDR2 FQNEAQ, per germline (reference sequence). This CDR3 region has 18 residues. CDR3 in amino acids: CASSLGANGGGHQETQYF. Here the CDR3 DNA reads TGTGCCAGCAGCTTAGGGGCCAACGGCGGGGGACACCAAGAGACCCAGTACTTC.

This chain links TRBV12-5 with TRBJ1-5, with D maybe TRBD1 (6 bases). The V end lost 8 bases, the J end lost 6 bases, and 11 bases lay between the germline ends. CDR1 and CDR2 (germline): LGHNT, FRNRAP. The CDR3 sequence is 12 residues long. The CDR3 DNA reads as TGTGCTAGTTGCCAGGGGAGTCAGCCCCAGCATTTT. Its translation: CASCQGSQPQHF.

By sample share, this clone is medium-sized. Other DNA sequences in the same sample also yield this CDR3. CDR3 sequence reads: CASSEGQGLNYGYTF. CDR3 coding DNA: TGTGCCAGCAGTGAGGGACAGGGACTGAACTATGGCTACACCTTC. This chain connects TRBV6-1 to TRBJ1-2, with 9 bases fitting TRBD1. CDR3 length equals 15 residues. Trimming took 3 bases from V and 2 from J; bases not matched to a gene: 4. Per the germline V gene, CDR1 is MNHNS and CDR2 is SASEGT.

For the CDR3, the DNA is TGTGCCAGCAGCTTGACTAGCGGCACCTACAATGAGCAGTTCTTC. It is translated as CASSLTSGTYNEQFF. The J gene is TRBJ2-1, the V gene TRBV7-6; TRBD2 matches 9 bases. V gave up 3 bases and J gave up 2 bases; unmatched junction bases: 2. CDR3 length: 15 residues. Per the germline V gene, CDR1 is SGHVS and CDR2 is FNYEAQ.

The CDR3 bases are TGTGCCAGCAGCCGCGGGACTAGCGGGAAGGAGGAGCTGTTTTTT. It encodes CASSRGTSGKEELFF. The chain uses TRBV7-8 and TRBJ2-2; 13 bases are a match to TRBD2. Germline CDR1 reads SGHVS; CDR2 reads FQNEAQ. The CDR3 extends over 15 amino acids. Unmatched junction bases numbered 7, after V lost 5 bases and J lost 10 bases.

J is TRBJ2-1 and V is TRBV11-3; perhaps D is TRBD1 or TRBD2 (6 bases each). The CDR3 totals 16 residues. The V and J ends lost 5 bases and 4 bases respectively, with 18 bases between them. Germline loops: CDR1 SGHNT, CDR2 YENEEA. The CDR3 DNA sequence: TGTGCCAGCAGCCTCCCTCTAGGGGGGATGTACAATGAGCAGTTCTTC. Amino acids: CASSLPLGGMYNEQFF. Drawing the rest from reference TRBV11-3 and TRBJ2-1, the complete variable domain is EAGVVQSPRYKIIEKKQPVAFWCNPISGHNTLYWYLQNLGQGPELLIRYENEEAVDDSQLPKDRFSAERLKGVDSTLKIQPAELGDSAVYLCASSLPLGGMYNEQFFGPGTRLTVL.

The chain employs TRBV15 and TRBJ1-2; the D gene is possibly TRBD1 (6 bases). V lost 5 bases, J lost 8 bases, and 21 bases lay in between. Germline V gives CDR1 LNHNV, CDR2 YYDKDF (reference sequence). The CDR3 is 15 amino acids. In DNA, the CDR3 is TGTGCCACCAGCCCGAGCCGGGACACGGTCGGAGGCTACACCTTC. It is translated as CATSPSRDTVGGYTF.

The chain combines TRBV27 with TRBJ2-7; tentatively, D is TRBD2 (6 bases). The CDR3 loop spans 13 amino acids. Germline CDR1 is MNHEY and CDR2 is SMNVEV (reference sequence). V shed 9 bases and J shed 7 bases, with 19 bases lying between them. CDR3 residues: CASRPRDWGEQYF. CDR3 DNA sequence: TGTGCCAGTCGACCCCGGGACTGGGGTGAGCAGTACTTC.

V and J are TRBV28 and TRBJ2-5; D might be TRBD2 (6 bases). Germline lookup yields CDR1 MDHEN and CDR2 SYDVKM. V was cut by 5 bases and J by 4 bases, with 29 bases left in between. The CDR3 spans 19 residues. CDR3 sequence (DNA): TGTGCCAGCAGTGGGTCCGCCGGCGGACCACCCTTGGGGGGAGAGACCCAGTACTTC. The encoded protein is CASSGSAGGPPLGGETQYF. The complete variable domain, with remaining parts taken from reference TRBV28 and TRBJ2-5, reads DVKVTQSSRYLVKRTGEKVFLECVQDMDHENMFWYRQDPGLGLRLIYFSYDVKMKEKGDIPEGYSVSREKKERFSLILESASTNQTSMYLCASSGSAGGPPLGGETQYFGPGTRLLVL.

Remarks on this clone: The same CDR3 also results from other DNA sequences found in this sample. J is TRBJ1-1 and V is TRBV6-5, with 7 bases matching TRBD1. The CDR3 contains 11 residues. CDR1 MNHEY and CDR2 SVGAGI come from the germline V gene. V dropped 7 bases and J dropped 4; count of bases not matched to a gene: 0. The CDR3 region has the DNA TGTGCCAGCACAGGGGGCACTGAAGCTTTCTTT. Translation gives CASTGGTEAFF.

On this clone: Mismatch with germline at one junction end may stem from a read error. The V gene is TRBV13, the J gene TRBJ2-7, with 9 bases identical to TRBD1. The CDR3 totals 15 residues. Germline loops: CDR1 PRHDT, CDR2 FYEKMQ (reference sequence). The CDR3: CASSPDRGPSHEQYF. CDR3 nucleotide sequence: TGTGCCAGCAGCCCGGACAGGGGACCCTCCCACGAGCAGTACTTC.

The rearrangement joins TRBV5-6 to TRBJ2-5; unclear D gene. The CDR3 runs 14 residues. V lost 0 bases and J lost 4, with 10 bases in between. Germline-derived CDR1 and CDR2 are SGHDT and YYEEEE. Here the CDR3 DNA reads TGTGCCAGCAGCTTGGCCGGGCGATCAGAGACCCAGTACTTC. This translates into CASSLAGRSETQYF.